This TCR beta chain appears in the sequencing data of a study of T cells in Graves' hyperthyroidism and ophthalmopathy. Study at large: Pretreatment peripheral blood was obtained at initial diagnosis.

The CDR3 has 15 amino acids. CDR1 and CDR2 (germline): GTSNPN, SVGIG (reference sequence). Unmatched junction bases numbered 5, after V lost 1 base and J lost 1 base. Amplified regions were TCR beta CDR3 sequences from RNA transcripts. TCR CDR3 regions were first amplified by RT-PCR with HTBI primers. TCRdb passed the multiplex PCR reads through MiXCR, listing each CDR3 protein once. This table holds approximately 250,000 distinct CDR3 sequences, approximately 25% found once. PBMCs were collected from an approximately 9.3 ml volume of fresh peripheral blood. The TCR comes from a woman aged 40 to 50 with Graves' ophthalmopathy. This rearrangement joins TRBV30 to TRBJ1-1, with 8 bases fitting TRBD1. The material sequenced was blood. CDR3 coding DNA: TGTGCCTGGAGTGGATGGACAGGGCAGAACACTGAAGCTTTCTTT. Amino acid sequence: CAWSGWTGQNTEAFF.